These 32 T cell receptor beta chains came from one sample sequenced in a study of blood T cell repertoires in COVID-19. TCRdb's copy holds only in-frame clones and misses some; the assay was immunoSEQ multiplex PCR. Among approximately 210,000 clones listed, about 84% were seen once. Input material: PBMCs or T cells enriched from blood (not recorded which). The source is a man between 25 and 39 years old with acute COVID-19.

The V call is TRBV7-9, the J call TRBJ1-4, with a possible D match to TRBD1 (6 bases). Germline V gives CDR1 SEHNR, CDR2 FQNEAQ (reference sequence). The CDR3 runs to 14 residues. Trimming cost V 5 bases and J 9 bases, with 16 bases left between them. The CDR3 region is CASSETGRGQKLFF. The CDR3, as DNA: TGTGCCAGCAGCGAGACAGGTCGAGGGCAAAAACTGTTTTTT.

The CDR3 coding sequence is TGTGCCAGCAGCGCTACAGGTGGCTACACCTTC. This encodes CASSATGGYTF. The rearrangement links TRBV9 to TRBJ1-2; weak D call: TRBD1 (5 bases). From germline, CDR1 is SGDLS and CDR2 YYNGEE. V was trimmed by 3 bases and J by 7 bases, leaving 7 bases between them. This CDR3 comprises 11 residues.

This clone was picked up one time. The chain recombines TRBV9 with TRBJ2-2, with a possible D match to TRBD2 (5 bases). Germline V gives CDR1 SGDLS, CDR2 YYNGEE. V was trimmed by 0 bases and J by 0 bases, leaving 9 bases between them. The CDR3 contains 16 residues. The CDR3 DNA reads TGTGCCAGCAGCGTAGACGGGGTTTCGAACACCGGGGAGCTGTTTTTT. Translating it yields CASSVDGVSNTGELFF.

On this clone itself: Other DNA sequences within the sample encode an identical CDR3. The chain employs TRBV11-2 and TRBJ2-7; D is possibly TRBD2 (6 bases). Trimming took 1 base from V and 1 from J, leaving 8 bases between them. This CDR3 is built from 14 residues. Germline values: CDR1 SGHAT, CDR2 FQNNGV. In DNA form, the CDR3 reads TGTGCCAGCAGCTTAGGCCGGGGGTCCTACGAGCAGTACTTC. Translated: CASSLGRGSYEQYF.

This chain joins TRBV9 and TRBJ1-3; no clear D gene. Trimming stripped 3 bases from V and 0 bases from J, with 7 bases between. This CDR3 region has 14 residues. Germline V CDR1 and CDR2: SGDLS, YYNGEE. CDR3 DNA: TGTGCCAGCAGCGCTCCACTCTCTGGAAACACCATATATTTT. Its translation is CASSAPLSGNTIYF.

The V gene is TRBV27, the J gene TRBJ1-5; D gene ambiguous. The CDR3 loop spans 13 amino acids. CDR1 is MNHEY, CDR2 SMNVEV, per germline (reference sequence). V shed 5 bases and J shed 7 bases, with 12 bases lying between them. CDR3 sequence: CASSMEVLQPQHF. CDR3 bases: TGTGCCAGCAGTATGGAGGTCTTGCAGCCCCAGCATTTT.

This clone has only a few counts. Here the CDR3 DNA reads TGTGCCAGCAGCTCCTTTAATGCAGTGCAAGAGACCCAGTACTTC. This codes for CASSSFNAVQETQYF. The chain employs TRBV7-2 and TRBJ2-5, with D unclear. Trimming removed 4 bases from V and 2 bases from J, with 14 bases in between. The CDR3 totals 15 residues. Germline CDR1 is SGHTA and CDR2 is FQGNSA.

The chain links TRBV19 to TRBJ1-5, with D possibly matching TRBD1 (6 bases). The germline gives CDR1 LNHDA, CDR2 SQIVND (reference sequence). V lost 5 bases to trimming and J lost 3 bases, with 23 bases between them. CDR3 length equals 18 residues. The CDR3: CASSLKTARTAVNQPQHF. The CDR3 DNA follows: TGTGCCAGTAGTCTAAAGACGGCGAGGACAGCAGTCAATCAGCCCCAGCATTTT.

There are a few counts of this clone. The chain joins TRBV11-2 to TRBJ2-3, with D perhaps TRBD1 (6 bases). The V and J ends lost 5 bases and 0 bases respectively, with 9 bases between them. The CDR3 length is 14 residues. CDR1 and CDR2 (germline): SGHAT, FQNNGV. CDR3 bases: TGTGCCAGCAGCGCCGGACAGAGCACAGATACGCAGTATTTT. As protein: CASSAGQSTDTQYF.

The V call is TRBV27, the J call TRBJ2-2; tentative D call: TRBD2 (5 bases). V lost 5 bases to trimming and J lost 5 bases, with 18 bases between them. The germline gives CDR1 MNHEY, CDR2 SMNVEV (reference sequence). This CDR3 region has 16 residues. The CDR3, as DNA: TGTGCCAGCAGTAGAGGGTCAGGAACGGGGACCGGGGAGCTGTTTTTT. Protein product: CASSRGSGTGTGELFF.

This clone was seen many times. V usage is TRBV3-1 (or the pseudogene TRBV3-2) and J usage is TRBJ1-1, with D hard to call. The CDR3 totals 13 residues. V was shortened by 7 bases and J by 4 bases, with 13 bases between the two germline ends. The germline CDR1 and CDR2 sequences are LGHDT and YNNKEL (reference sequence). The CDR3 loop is CASTPMSGTEAFF. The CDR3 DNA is TGTGCCAGCACCCCAATGAGCGGCACTGAAGCTTTCTTT.

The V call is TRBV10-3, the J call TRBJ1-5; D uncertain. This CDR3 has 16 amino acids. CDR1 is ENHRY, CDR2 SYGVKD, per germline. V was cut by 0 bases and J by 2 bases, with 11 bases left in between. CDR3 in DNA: TGTGCCATCAGTGAGTCGAGTGCCCGGGGCAATCAGCCCCAGCATTTT. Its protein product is CAISESSARGNQPQHF.

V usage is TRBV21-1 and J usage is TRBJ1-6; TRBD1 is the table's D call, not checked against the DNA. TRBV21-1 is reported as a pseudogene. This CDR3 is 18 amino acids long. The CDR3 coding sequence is TGTGCCAGCAGCATAAAGCACCGGGACAGGGGGCGAGGTTCACCCCTCCACTTT. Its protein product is CASSIKHRDRGRGSPLHF.

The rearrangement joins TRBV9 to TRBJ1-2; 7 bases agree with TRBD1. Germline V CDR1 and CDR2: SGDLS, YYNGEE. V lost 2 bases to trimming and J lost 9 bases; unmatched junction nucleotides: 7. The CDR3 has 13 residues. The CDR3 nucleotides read TGTGCCAGCAGCGTTGAGGGGGCTGGTCGCTACACCTTC. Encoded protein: CASSVEGAGRYTF.

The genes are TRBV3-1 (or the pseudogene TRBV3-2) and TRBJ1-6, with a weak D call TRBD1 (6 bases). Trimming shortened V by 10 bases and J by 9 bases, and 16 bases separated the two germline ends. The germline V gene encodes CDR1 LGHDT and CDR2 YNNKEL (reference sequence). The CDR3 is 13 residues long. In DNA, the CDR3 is TGTGCCACTTTAGGGGGAGAGGGTTCACCCCTCCACTTT. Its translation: CATLGGEGSPLHF.

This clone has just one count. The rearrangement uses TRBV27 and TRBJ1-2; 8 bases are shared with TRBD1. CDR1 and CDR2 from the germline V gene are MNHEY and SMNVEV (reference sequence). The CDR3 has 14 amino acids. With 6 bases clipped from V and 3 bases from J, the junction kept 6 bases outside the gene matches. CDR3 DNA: TGTGCCAGCAGGGGGACAGGTGCCTACTATGGCTACACCTTC. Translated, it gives CASRGTGAYYGYTF.

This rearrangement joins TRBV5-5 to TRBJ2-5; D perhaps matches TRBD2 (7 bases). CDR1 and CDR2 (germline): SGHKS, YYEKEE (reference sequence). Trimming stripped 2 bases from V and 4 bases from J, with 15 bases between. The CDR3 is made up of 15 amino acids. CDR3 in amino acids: CASSFSRGAGETQYF. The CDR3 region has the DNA TGTGCCAGCAGCTTTAGTCGGGGGGCGGGAGAGACCCAGTACTTC.

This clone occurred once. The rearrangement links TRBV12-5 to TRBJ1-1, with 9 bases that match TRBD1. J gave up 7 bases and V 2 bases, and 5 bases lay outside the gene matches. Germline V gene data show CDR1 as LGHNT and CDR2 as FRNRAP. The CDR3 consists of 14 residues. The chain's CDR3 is CASGLRTGVDEAFF. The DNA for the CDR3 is TGTGCTAGTGGTTTGCGGACAGGGGTCGATGAAGCTTTCTTT.

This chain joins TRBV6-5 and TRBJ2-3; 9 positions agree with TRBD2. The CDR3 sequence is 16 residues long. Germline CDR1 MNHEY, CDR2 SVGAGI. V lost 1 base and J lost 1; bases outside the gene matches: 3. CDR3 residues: CASSYYRTSGTDTQYF. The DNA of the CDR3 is TGTGCCAGCAGTTACTACCGGACTAGCGGCACAGATACGCAGTATTTT.

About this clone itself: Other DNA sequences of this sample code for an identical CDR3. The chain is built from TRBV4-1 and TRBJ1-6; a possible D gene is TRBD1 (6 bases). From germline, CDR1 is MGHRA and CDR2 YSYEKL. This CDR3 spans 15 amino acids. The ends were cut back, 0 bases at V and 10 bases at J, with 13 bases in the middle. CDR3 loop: CASSQDSQGNSPLHF. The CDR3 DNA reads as TGCGCCAGCAGCCAAGACAGTCAGGGGAACTCACCCCTCCACTTT.

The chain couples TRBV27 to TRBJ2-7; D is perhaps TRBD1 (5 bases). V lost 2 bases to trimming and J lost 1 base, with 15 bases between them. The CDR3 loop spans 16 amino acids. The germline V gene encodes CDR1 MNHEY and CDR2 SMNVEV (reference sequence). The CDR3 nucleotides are TGTGCCAGCAGTTTACTCGGCTGGGGCCGTTCCTACGAGCAGTACTTC. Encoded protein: CASSLLGWGRSYEQYF.

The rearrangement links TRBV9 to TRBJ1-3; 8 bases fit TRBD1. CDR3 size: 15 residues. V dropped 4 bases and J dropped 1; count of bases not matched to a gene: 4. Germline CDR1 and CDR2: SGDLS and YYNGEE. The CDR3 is CASSPRTGSGNTIYF. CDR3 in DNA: TGTGCCAGCAGCCCTCGGACAGGGTCTGGAAACACCATATATTTT.

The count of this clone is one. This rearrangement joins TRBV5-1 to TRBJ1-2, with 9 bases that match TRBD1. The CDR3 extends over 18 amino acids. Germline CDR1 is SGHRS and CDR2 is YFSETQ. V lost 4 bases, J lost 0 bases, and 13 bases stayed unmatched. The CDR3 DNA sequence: TGCGCCAGCAGCGAAGACCCGGGACAGGGATTGGCTAACTATGGCTACACCTTC. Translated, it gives CASSEDPGQGLANYGYTF. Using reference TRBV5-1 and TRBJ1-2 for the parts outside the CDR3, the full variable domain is KAGVTQTPRYLIKTRGQQVTLSCSPISGHRSVSWYQQTPGQGLQFLFEYFSETQRNKGNFPGRFSGRQFSNSRSEMNVSTLELGDSALYLCASSEDPGQGLANYGYTFGSGTRLTVV.

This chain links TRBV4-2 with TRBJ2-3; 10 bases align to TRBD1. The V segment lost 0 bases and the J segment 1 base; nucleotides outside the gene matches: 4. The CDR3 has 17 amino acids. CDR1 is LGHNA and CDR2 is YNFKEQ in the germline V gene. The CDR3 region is CASSQDSGTGGTDTQYF. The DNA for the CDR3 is TGTGCCAGCAGCCAAGATTCGGGGACAGGGGGCACAGATACGCAGTATTTT.

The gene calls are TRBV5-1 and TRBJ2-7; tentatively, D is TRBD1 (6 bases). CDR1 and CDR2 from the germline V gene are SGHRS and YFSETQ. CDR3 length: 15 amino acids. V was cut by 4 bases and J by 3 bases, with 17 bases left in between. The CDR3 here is CASSPPGTTRYEQYF. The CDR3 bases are TGCGCCAGCAGCCCACCCGGGACAACTCGCTACGAGCAGTACTTC.

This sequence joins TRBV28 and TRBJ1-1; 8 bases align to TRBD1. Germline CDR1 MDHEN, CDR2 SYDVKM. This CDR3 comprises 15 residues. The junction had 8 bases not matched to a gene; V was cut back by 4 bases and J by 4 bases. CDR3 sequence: CASSSQGAPSTEAFF. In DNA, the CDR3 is TGTGCCAGCAGTTCTCAGGGGGCGCCGAGCACTGAAGCTTTCTTT.

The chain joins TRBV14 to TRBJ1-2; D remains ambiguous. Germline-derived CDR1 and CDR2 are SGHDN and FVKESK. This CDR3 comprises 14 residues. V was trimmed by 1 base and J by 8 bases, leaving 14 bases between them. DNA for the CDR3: TGTGCCAGCAGCCAAGGTGGAGGGTTGCACGGCTACACCTTC. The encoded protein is CASSQGGGLHGYTF.

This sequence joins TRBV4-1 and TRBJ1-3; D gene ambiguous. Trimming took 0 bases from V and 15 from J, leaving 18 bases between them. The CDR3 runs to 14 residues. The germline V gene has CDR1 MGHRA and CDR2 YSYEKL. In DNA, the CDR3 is TGCGCCAGCAGCCAAGAAAATCGGGAGACCGCCAAATATTTT. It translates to CASSQENRETAKYF.

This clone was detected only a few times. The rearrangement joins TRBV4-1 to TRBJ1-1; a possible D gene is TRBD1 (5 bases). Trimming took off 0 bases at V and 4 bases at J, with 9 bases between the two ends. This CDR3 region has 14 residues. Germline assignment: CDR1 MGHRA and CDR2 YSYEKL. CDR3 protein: CASSQEWGGTEAFF. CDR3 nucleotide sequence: TGCGCCAGCAGCCAAGAGTGGGGGGGCACTGAAGCTTTCTTT.

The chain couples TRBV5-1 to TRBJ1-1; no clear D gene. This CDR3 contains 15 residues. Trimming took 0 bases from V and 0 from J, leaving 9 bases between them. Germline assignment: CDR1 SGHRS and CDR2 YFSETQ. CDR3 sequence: CASSLGGSMNTEAFF. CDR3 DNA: TGCGCCAGCAGCTTGGGTGGTAGCATGAACACTGAAGCTTTCTTT.

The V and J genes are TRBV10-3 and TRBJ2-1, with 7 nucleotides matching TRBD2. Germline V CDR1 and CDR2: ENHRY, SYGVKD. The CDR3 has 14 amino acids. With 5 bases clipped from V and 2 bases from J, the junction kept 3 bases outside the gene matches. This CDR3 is CAISSRGAYNEQFF. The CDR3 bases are TGTGCCATCAGTAGCCGGGGGGCCTACAATGAGCAGTTCTTC.

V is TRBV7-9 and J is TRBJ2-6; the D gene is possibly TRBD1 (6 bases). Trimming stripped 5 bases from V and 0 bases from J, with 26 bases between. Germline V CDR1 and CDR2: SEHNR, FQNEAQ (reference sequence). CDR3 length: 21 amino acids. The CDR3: CASSGDSGQGVNPSGANVLTF. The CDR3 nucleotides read TGTGCCAGCAGCGGGGATTCGGGACAAGGGGTCAACCCCTCTGGGGCCAACGTCCTGACTTTC.